Presented here are 12 T cell receptor beta chains from one specimen sequenced in a study of T cell responses to AZD1222 COVID-19 vaccine. TCRdb keeps only in-frame clones here, not all; method: immunoSEQ multiplex PCR. This sample carries 130,000 or so clones, over 90% of them seen once, and the ten largest clones take 0.85% to 0.95%. The source material was peripheral blood, sampled on day 0 of MenACWY control vaccination. The receptors come from an adult in good health.

CDR3 nucleotides: TGCGCCAGCAGCAACGGACTAGCGGAAACCTACGAGCAGTACTTC. It translates to CASSNGLAETYEQYF. The V gene is TRBV5-1, the J gene TRBJ2-7; 10 bases map to TRBD2. The CDR3 is made up of 15 amino acids. Germline V lookup: CDR1 SGHRS, CDR2 YFSETQ. V was clipped by 4 bases and J by 2 bases; unmatched bases: 6.

The V and J genes are TRBV4-3 and TRBJ1-1; no clear D. The CDR3 is 14 residues long. The V and J ends lost 1 base and 6 bases respectively, with 12 bases between them. Germline loops: CDR1 LGHNA, CDR2 YSLEER. CDR3: CASSQVPGRSEAFF. CDR3 bases: TGCGCCAGCAGCCAAGTCCCGGGAAGGTCTGAAGCTTTCTTT.

The V and J genes are TRBV30 and TRBJ2-7; 7 bases are shared with TRBD2. Germline V gives CDR1 GTSNPN, CDR2 SVGIG (reference sequence). V gave up 3 bases and J gave up 4 bases; unmatched junction bases: 6. This CDR3 spans 13 amino acids. CDR3 nucleotides: TGTGCCTGGAGGTCTAGCGGAGGTTACGAGCAGTACTTC. This sequence encodes CAWRSSGGYEQYF.

The sample holds one count of this clone. V is TRBV6-6 and J is TRBJ1-1; a possible D gene is TRBD1 (5 bases). CDR3 length: 13 residues. Per germline, CDR1 MNHNY and CDR2 SVGAGI (reference sequence). Trimming removed 5 bases from V and 4 bases from J, with 11 bases in between. CDR3 nucleotides: TGTGCCAGCAGTCGGCAGGGAACCACTGAAGCTTTCTTT. It translates to CASSRQGTTEAFF.

This clone has only a few counts. The chain combines TRBV28 with TRBJ2-1; D is possibly TRBD2 (6 bases). The ends were cut back, 5 bases at V and 0 bases at J, with 11 bases in the middle. Germline assignment: CDR1 MDHEN and CDR2 SYDVKM. This CDR3 contains 15 residues. The CDR3 DNA reads TGTGCCAGCAGTGCTCTAGCGCGCTCCTACAATGAGCAGTTCTTC. Translation: CASSALARSYNEQFF.

The J gene is TRBJ1-4, the V gene TRBV4-1; a possible D gene is TRBD1 (6 bases). Per germline, CDR1 MGHRA and CDR2 YSYEKL. The CDR3 is 19 amino acids. V lost 0 bases, J lost 0 bases, and 17 bases lay in between. CDR3 sequence (DNA): TGCGCCAGCAGCCAAGATGGGGGCCTTGGATTTGCAACTAATGAAAAACTGTTTTTT. Amino acid sequence: CASSQDGGLGFATNEKLFF.

The rearrangement joins TRBV29-1 to TRBJ1-1; D perhaps matches TRBD1 (5 bases). V was pared by 6 bases and J by 0 bases, with 14 bases between. The CDR3 extends over 14 amino acids. Germline V gene lookup returns CDR1 SQVTM and CDR2 ANQGSEA. CDR3 loop: CSVRVDGMNTEAFF. The CDR3 DNA reads as TGCAGCGTCAGGGTAGATGGAATGAACACTGAAGCTTTCTTT.

CDR3 coding DNA: TGTGCCAGCAGCTCCAAGGAGACCCAGTACTTC. As protein: CASSSKETQYF. The chain uses TRBV11-2 and TRBJ2-5; D gene ambiguous. Between the trimmed V and J ends, which lost 4 bases and 5 bases, there was a span of 5 bases. The CDR3 is made up of 11 amino acids. Germline CDR1 and CDR2: SGHAT and FQNNGV.

The CDR3 spells CASSLVGGSPLHF. The CDR3 DNA reads as TGTGCCAGCAGCCTAGTTGGGGGCTCACCCCTCCACTTT. This chain joins TRBV7-3 and TRBJ1-6; a possible D gene is TRBD1 (6 bases). CDR3 size: 13 residues. Germline V gene lookup returns CDR1 SGHTA and CDR2 FQGTGA. Deletions cut 5 bases from V and 10 bases from J, with 12 bases between.

This clone was seen just once. This sequence joins TRBV12-3 or TRBV12-4 and TRBJ2-3; no definite D call. The CDR3 is 13 residues long. Trimming took off 1 base at V and 4 bases at J, with 6 bases between the two ends. The CDR3 is CASSLDTPDTQYF. DNA of the CDR3: TGTGCCAGCAGTTTAGACACGCCAGATACGCAGTATTTT.

The chain is built from TRBV9 and TRBJ2-1; D gene uncertain. The CDR3 spans 16 residues. Germline values: CDR1 SGDLS, CDR2 YYNGEE. The germline V and J ends were trimmed by 0 bases and 4 bases, with 14 bases remaining between them. The DNA of the CDR3 is TGTGCCAGCAGCGTAGAGGCTACCTCTCATTACAATGAGCAGTTCTTC. Its protein product is CASSVEATSHYNEQFF.

V is TRBV5-1 and J is TRBJ2-3, with D perhaps matching TRBD1 or TRBD2 (6 bases each). Trimming removed 0 bases at V and 0 bases at J, with 14 bases between. Germline loops: CDR1 SGHRS, CDR2 YFSETQ. The CDR3 consists of 17 residues. The CDR3 reads CASSLGPRRGSTDTQYF. CDR3 nucleotide sequence: TGCGCCAGCAGCTTGGGGCCAAGGAGGGGGAGCACAGATACGCAGTATTTT. Drawing the rest from reference TRBV5-1 and TRBJ2-3, the complete variable domain is KAGVTQTPRYLIKTRGQQVTLSCSPISGHRSVSWYQQTPGQGLQFLFEYFSETQRNKGNFPGRFSGRQFSNSRSEMNVSTLELGDSALYLCASSLGPRRGSTDTQYFGPGTRLTVL.